This T cell receptor beta chain is from a study of immune characterization of retroperitoneal liposarcoma. TCRdb redid the calling of the PCR reads with MiXCR, one entry per CDR3 protein. The sample contains 12,000 or so distinct CDR3 sequences, roughly 30% of which appear only once. Sequenced input: tumor tissue. The clonotype originates from a female donor with retroperitoneal liposarcoma.

The CDR3 nucleotides are TGTGCCAGCAGTTACGTACGGGGTGAGACCCAGTACTTC. It codes for CASSYVRGETQYF. This rearrangement joins TRBV6-8 to TRBJ2-1; the D gene is possibly TRBD2 (5 bases). The J call may be incorrect, as the DNA end agrees better with TRBJ2-5. Germline V gene lookup returns CDR1 MNHGY and CDR2 SAAAGT. The CDR3 contains 13 residues.